The table lists the clone carrying this T cell receptor (beta chain) with many counts. The antigen remains undetermined. Unique molecular identifiers featured in how the TCRbeta library was prepared. From the PCR reads, TCRdb called clonotypes with MiXCR, one entry per CDR3 protein. The table lists 550,000 to 800,000 distinct CDR3 sequences, around 13% of them singletons, with 0.79% in the top ten. The data were obtained in a study of T-cell reconstitution after alpha-beta-depleted transplantation in children. Findings and limits, study-wide: At one year after transplant, newly produced T cells mostly accounted for T-cell counts and diversity. Where alpha-beta T cells came from about two months after transplant was reportedly several hundred expanded graft clones.

Germline values: CDR1 SEHNR, CDR2 FQNEAQ (reference sequence). V was pared by 5 bases and J by 2 bases, with 24 bases between. The CDR3 loop spans 18 amino acids. The sample was PBMCs, taken before TCRalphabeta/CD19-depleted stem cell transplant. This rearrangement joins TRBV7-9 to TRBJ2-5; D possibly corresponds to TRBD2 (7 bases). The TCR comes from a girl aged 2 to 9 with congenital amegakaryocytic thrombocytopenia, due to receive a stem cell transplant. For the CDR3, the DNA is TGTGCCAGCAGCCCGTGGGGGCTAGCGGCAGGACTTCAAGAGACCCAGTACTTC. Its translation: CASSPWGLAAGLQETQYF.